The 30 T cell receptor beta chains below were found in one sample sequenced in a study of cytomegalovirus exposure and HLA in healthy donors. 60 Vbeta and 13 Jbeta primers were used in PCR. TCRdb's copy holds only in-frame clones and misses some; the assay was immunoSEQ multiplex PCR. The table lists some 100,000 clones, approximately 73% of them singletons, with around 7.7% in the top ten. Sequenced material: PBMCs. Receptors were obtained from a middle-aged man in good health and CMV-seronegative.

V usage is TRBV23-1 and J usage is TRBJ2-7; 7 bases are a match to TRBD1. TRBV23-1 falls under the ORF class, with uncertain function. CDR3 length: 11 residues. In DNA, the CDR3 is TGCGCGCCGACAGGGTCCTACGAGCAGTACTTC. As protein: CAPTGSYEQYF.

This clone occurred once. The chain joins TRBV6-6 to TRBJ1-1, with D perhaps TRBD1 (5 bases). The CDR3 covers 15 residues. The ends were cut back, 6 bases at V and 5 bases at J, with 19 bases in the middle. Germline CDR1 is MNHNY and CDR2 is SVGAGI (reference sequence). The CDR3 DNA reads TGTGCCAGCAGACTCCCACAGGCGGGGGAAACTGAAGCTTTCTTT. This sequence encodes CASRLPQAGETEAFF.

The rearrangement joins TRBV6-4 to TRBJ2-3; 7 positions match TRBD1. This CDR3 region has 13 residues. Per the germline V gene, CDR1 is MRHNA and CDR2 is SNTAGT. J was trimmed by 6 bases and V by 5 bases; bases with no gene match: 5. The chain's CDR3 is CASSYRGADTQYF. The DNA for the CDR3 is TGTGCCAGCAGTTACAGGGGAGCGGATACGCAGTATTTT.

The chain is built from TRBV5-4 and TRBJ1-1, with D perhaps matching TRBD1 (5 bases). Germline CDR1 is SGHNT and CDR2 is YYREEE (reference sequence). The V end was cut by 0 bases, the J end by 1 base, with 10 bases between. There are 15 residues in the CDR3. The DNA for the CDR3 is TGTGCCAGCAGCTTGGTCAGGAGGGGGAACACTGAAGCTTTCTTT. Translating gives CASSLVRRGNTEAFF. Supplemented by reference TRBV5-4 and TRBJ1-1, the full variable domain reads ETGVTQSPTHLIKTRGQQVTLRCSSQSGHNTVSWYQQALGQGPQFIFQYYREEENGRGNFPPRFSGLQFPNYSSELNVNALELDDSALYLCASSLVRRGNTEAFFGQGTRLTVV.

The chain couples TRBV27 to TRBJ2-7; D might be TRBD2 (5 bases). The germline CDR1 and CDR2 sequences are MNHEY and SMNVEV (reference sequence). The CDR3 runs to 13 residues. With 6 bases removed from V and 2 bases from J, the gap between germline ends came to 11 bases. CDR3: CASRAAATYEQYF. Here the CDR3 DNA reads TGTGCCAGCAGAGCGGCCGCCACCTACGAGCAGTACTTC.

This chain uses TRBV7-2 with TRBJ1-6, with 7 bases that match TRBD1. The CDR3 length is 11 residues. With V trimmed by 4 bases and J by 12 bases, 0 bases remained unmatched. Germline assignment: CDR1 SGHTA and CDR2 FQGNSA. CDR3 DNA sequence: TGTGCCAGCAGCTCAGGGGGACCCCTCCACTTT. This translates into CASSSGGPLHF.

In its sample, this clone was seen a few times. This sequence joins TRBV19 and TRBJ2-2, with D tentatively TRBD1 (5 bases). CDR3 length: 14 amino acids. Trimming took off 6 bases at V and 4 bases at J, with 12 bases between the two ends. Germline CDR1 LNHDA, CDR2 SQIVND (reference sequence). The CDR3 DNA reads TGTGCCAGTAGACAGGCATTTTTCACCGGGGAGCTGTTTTTT. It translates to CASRQAFFTGELFF.

The V and J genes are TRBV5-5 and TRBJ1-1, with 9 bases that match TRBD1. The CDR3 loop spans 15 amino acids. V lost 7 bases, J lost 5 bases, and 12 bases stayed unmatched. The germline CDR1 and CDR2 sequences are SGHKS and YYEKEE (reference sequence). DNA for the CDR3: TGTGCCAGCGGATACTCGGGACAGGGTGAGACTGAAGCTTTCTTT. As protein: CASGYSGQGETEAFF.

The rearrangement uses TRBV7-2 and TRBJ2-2; 8 positions match TRBD1. After removal of 6 bases from V and 4 bases from J, the junction contained 13 bases not matched to a gene. CDR1 is SGHTA, CDR2 FQGNSA, per germline. The CDR3 runs 17 residues. CDR3 sequence (DNA): TGTGCCAGCAGGCAGAGACTAACAGGGGGAAGCACCGGGGAGCTGTTTTTT. Translated: CASRQRLTGGSTGELFF. The whole variable domain, filled in from reference TRBV7-2 and TRBJ2-2, reads GAGVSQSPSNKVTEKGKDVELRCDPISGHTALYWYRQSLGQGLEFLIYFQGNSAPDKSGLPSDRFSAERTGGSVSTLTIQRTQQEDSAVYLCASRQRLTGGSTGELFFGEGSRLTVL.

V usage is TRBV6-1 and J usage is TRBJ2-3, with 7 bases lining up with TRBD2. CDR3 length equals 15 residues. V dropped 5 bases and J dropped 0; count of bases not matched to a gene: 5. Germline assignment: CDR1 MNHNS and CDR2 SASEGT. For the CDR3, the DNA is TGTGCCAGCAGTAGACTAGCAACTAGCACAGATACGCAGTATTTT. Its protein product is CASSRLATSTDTQYF.

This clone was detected only a few times. The chain carries TRBV7-2 and TRBJ2-2; no definite D call. Per germline, CDR1 SGHTA and CDR2 FQGNSA. V lost 3 bases and J lost 5, with 4 bases in between. CDR3 length equals 12 residues. The chain's CDR3 is CASSFGTGELFF. CDR3 nucleotides: TGTGCCAGCAGCTTCGGTACCGGGGAGCTGTTTTTT.

Regarding this clone: An end of the junction does not agree with germline; a read error may underlie this. Other nucleotide sequences in the sample specify the same CDR3. In DNA form, the CDR3 reads TGCGCAAGCAGCCAAGATAGAGTCGACACCTCCTACGAGCAGTACTTC. This codes for CASSQDRVDTSYEQYF. The J gene is TRBJ2-7, the V gene TRBV4-3; D gene unclear. CDR1 LGHNA and CDR2 YSLEER come from the germline V gene. The CDR3 runs to 16 residues.

Comments on this clone: A much bigger clone sits one base away, suggesting this may be a read error. Distinct nucleotide sequences in the sample also encode this CDR3. The genes are TRBV6-5 and TRBJ2-3; D unclear. V was shortened by 4 bases and J by 4 bases, with 3 bases between the two germline ends. CDR3 length: 11 residues. Germline V gives CDR1 MNHEY, CDR2 SVGAGI. The CDR3 DNA reads as TGTGCCAGCAGTTCCTCAGATACGCAGTATTTT. It encodes CASSSSDTQYF.

The chain couples TRBV9 to TRBJ2-7, with 7 bases matching TRBD1. The V gene's germline CDR1 is SGDLS and CDR2 YYNGEE. Losses at the gene ends were 4 bases for V and 0 bases for J; bases not matched to a gene: 7. There are 15 residues in the CDR3. CDR3 residues: CASSLGTANSYEQYF. CDR3 coding DNA: TGTGCCAGCAGCCTTGGGACAGCGAACTCCTACGAGCAGTACTTC. Variable domain in full (rest from reference TRBV9 and TRBJ2-7): DSGVTQTPKHLITATGQRVTLRCSPRSGDLSVYWYQQSLDQGLQFLIQYYNGEERAKGNILERFSAQQFPDLHSELNLSSLELGDSALYFCASSLGTANSYEQYFGPGTRLTVT.

CDR3 nucleotides: TGTGCCACCAGCCGCCGGGACTATAATGAAAAACTGTTTTTT. Its protein is CATSRRDYNEKLFF. The rearrangement links TRBV15 to TRBJ1-4; weak D call: TRBD1 (5 bases). Trimming shortened V by 5 bases and J by 4 bases, and 11 bases separated the two germline ends. Germline-derived CDR1 and CDR2 are LNHNV and YYDKDF (reference sequence). The CDR3 sequence is 14 residues long.

The V call is TRBV28, the J call TRBJ1-1, with 12 nucleotides matching TRBD1. CDR1 MDHEN and CDR2 SYDVKM come from the germline V gene. This CDR3 has 15 residues. Unmatched junction bases numbered 4, after V lost 4 bases and J lost 4 bases. CDR3 nucleotide sequence: TGTGCCAGCAGTTCGCCGGGACAGGGGGCCACTGAAGCTTTCTTT. Amino acid sequence: CASSSPGQGATEAFF.

V and J are TRBV7-6 and TRBJ2-7, with D possibly TRBD2 on 5 matching bases. The CDR3 consists of 15 residues. V lost 1 base and J lost 0, with 10 bases in between. In germline, CDR1 is SGHVS, CDR2 FNYEAQ. Here the CDR3 reads CASSLGSGNSYEQYF. DNA for the CDR3: TGTGCCAGCAGCTTAGGCTCGGGGAACTCCTACGAGCAGTACTTC.

The V gene is TRBV7-2, the J gene TRBJ2-5, with 7 bases lining up with TRBD1. Looked up from germline, CDR1 is SGHTA and CDR2 is FQGNSA. J gave up 1 base and V 1 base, and 6 bases lay outside the gene matches. This CDR3 is 16 amino acids long. CDR3 residues: CASSLVVGQAQETQYF. The CDR3 bases are TGTGCCAGCAGCTTAGTTGTCGGACAGGCCCAAGAGACCCAGTACTTC.

This rearrangement joins TRBV4-1 to TRBJ2-5; weak D call: TRBD1 (5 bases). This CDR3 contains 13 residues. The germline V gene has CDR1 MGHRA and CDR2 YSYEKL. Trimming removed 2 bases from V and 3 bases from J, with 7 bases in between. CDR3: CASSQIGEETQYF. CDR3 DNA sequence: TGCGCCAGCAGCCAAATAGGGGAAGAGACCCAGTACTTC.

This clone was recorded once. CDR3 loop: CASSYSSGGLGYEQYF. The DNA for the CDR3 is TGTGCCAGCAGTTACTCGTCAGGGGGCTTAGGCTACGAGCAGTACTTC. The rearrangement uses TRBV6-6 and TRBJ2-7; 8 bases are shared with TRBD1. The junction had 7 bases not matched to a gene; V was cut back by 0 bases and J by 3 bases. The CDR3 consists of 16 residues. Germline CDR1 is MNHNY and CDR2 is SVGAGI (reference sequence).

Points on this clone: One end of the junction does not line up with germline, which may come from a read error. This chain connects TRBV7-7 to TRBJ2-1, with D possibly TRBD1 on 5 matching bases. The CDR3 is 16 residues long. Per the germline V gene, CDR1 is SSHAT and CDR2 is FNYEAQ (reference sequence). The CDR3 is CASSLEHRSSYNEQFF. CDR3 DNA sequence: TGTGCTAGCAGCTTAGAGCACAGGAGCTCCTACAATGAGCAGTTCTTC.

The rearrangement joins TRBV19 to TRBJ2-7; D is undetermined. CDR3 size: 14 residues. Looked up from germline, CDR1 is LNHDA and CDR2 is SQIVND (reference sequence). Trimming shortened V by 5 bases and J by 2 bases, and 13 bases separated the two germline ends. As DNA, the CDR3 is TGTGCCAGTAGTCCGACACTTAACACCTACGAGCAGTACTTC. Its translation is CASSPTLNTYEQYF.

This clone occurred once. J is TRBJ1-1 and V is TRBV4-1, with TRBD1 identical over 7 bases. Germline-derived CDR1 and CDR2 are MGHRA and YSYEKL. The V and J ends lost 5 bases and 5 bases, in that order; junction bases with no gene match: 11. The CDR3 contains 15 residues. The CDR3 bases are TGCGCCAGCAGCTCCACGACAGGGTCGCGGACTGAAGCTTTCTTT. Its translation: CASSSTTGSRTEAFF.

The chain is built from TRBV2 and TRBJ1-6, with TRBD1 matching over 7 bases. The CDR3 is made up of 15 amino acids. Looked up from germline, CDR1 is SNHLY and CDR2 is FYNNEI. Germline trimming cut 10 bases from V and 5 bases from J; bases unmatched to any gene: 11. CDR3 nucleotide sequence: TGTGCCACGAAGGGGTCCGGGACAGATAATTCACCCCTCCACTTT. It specifies CATKGSGTDNSPLHF.

CDR3 in DNA: TGTGCCACCAGCATCCAGGGGGGCGCCGGCTACACCTTC. Translating it yields CATSIQGGAGYTF. The chain uses TRBV15 and TRBJ1-2; TRBD1 matches at 7 bases. The junction had 7 bases not matched to a gene; V was cut back by 4 bases and J by 8 bases. The CDR3 is 13 residues long. Germline assignment: CDR1 LNHNV and CDR2 YYDKDF (reference sequence). The variable domain in full, completed from reference TRBV15 and TRBJ1-2, reads DAMVIQNPRYQVTQFGKPVTLSCSQTLNHNVMYWYQQKSSQAPKLLFHYYDKDFNNEADTPDNFQSRRPNTSFCFLDIRSPGLGDTAMYLCATSIQGGAGYTFGSGTRLTVV.

V gene TRBV9 combines with J gene TRBJ1-2; 11 bases are a match to TRBD1. The CDR3 length is 14 residues. With V trimmed by 3 bases and J by 3 bases, 1 base remained unmatched. CDR1 and CDR2 from the germline V gene are SGDLS and YYNGEE. CDR3 sequence reads: CASSAGQGDYGYTF. CDR3 sequence (DNA): TGTGCCAGCAGCGCGGGACAGGGGGACTATGGCTACACCTTC.

In this sample, this clone turned up a few times. This chain connects TRBV30 to TRBJ1-5; 10 nucleotides line up with TRBD1. The CDR3 has 15 residues. The J segment lost 7 bases and the V segment lost 0 bases, leaving 6 bases of the junction unmatched. Per the germline V gene, CDR1 is GTSNPN and CDR2 is SVGIG (reference sequence). Here the CDR3 reads CAWSVATGGGQPQHF. In DNA form, the CDR3 reads TGTGCCTGGAGTGTAGCGACAGGGGGCGGCCAGCCCCAGCATTTT.

The rearrangement uses TRBV7-3 and TRBJ2-3; TRBD2 agrees at 8 bases. Germline V gene data show CDR1 as SGHTA and CDR2 as FQGTGA. The CDR3 totals 15 residues. V dropped 4 bases and J dropped 4; count of bases not matched to a gene: 7. The DNA of the CDR3 is TGTGCCAGCAGCTCCACGGGGGGGCAATCAGATACGCAGTATTTT. Its translation: CASSSTGGQSDTQYF.

The chain has TRBV28 and TRBJ1-6; D gene uncertain. V shed 3 bases and J shed 11 bases, with 17 bases lying between them. CDR3 length: 15 amino acids. CDR1 and CDR2 (germline): MDHEN, SYDVKM. Here the CDR3 DNA reads TGTGCCAGCAGTTTGTCCCAAGGAGGGAGGACACCCCTCCACTTT. It specifies CASSLSQGGRTPLHF.

The chain employs TRBV7-9 and TRBJ2-7; D is possibly TRBD1 (5 bases). Looked up from germline, CDR1 is SEHNR and CDR2 is FQNEAQ (reference sequence). The CDR3 has 12 residues. Deletions cut 6 bases from V and 2 bases from J, with 8 bases between. The CDR3 is CASSSDTYEQYF. CDR3 DNA sequence: TGTGCCAGCAGTTCGGACACCTACGAGCAGTACTTC.